The rows below give T cell receptor beta chains drawn from one sample of a study of cytomegalovirus exposure and HLA in healthy donors. Generated by immunoSEQ multiplex PCR, the TCRdb table keeps only in-frame clones and is missing some. The table records some 110,000 clones, roughly four fifths of them present only once. Sequencing was carried out using PBMCs. These receptors came from a man in his fifties or sixties in good health and CMV-seropositive. Both conserved end residues are part of each CDR3. Fields, in order: J gene, V gene, D gene, clone size, CDR3 length, CDR3 DNA, CDR3 protein. The D gene is left open where the match is weak. Rows may omit the clone size; those that give it use once, few, many or a size class.

J gene: TRBJ1-2
V gene: TRBV7-2
D gene: -
clone size: -
CDR3 length: 15
CDR3 DNA: TGTGCCAGCAGCCAGGACAGCACGACTAACTATGGCTACACCTTC
CDR3 protein: CASSQDSTTNYGYTF

J gene: TRBJ1-2
V gene: TRBV18
D gene: TRBD1
clone size: few
CDR3 length: 15
CDR3 DNA: TGTGCCAGCTCACCACCGGGACAGACCTATTATGGCTACACCTTC
CDR3 protein: CASSPPGQTYYGYTF

J gene: TRBJ1-2
V gene: TRBV10-3
D gene: TRBD1
clone size: -
CDR3 length: 14
CDR3 DNA: TGTGCCATCAAATTTGGACAGGGGGATTATGACTACACCTTC
CDR3 protein: CAIKFGQGDYDYTF

J gene: TRBJ2-7
V gene: TRBV2
D gene: -
clone size: -
CDR3 length: 14
CDR3 DNA: TGTGCCAGCTGCGTTGCGGGGAGTATCTACGAGCAGTACTTC
CDR3 protein: CASCVAGSIYEQYF

J gene: TRBJ1-1
V gene: TRBV4-2
D gene: -
clone size: -
CDR3 length: 16
CDR3 DNA: TGTGCCAGCAGCCAAGATGTCGTGACAGTAAACACTGAAGCTTTCTTT
CDR3 protein: CASSQDVVTVNTEAFF

J gene: TRBJ1-6
V gene: TRBV6-4
D gene: TRBD1
clone size: -
CDR3 length: 13
CDR3 DNA: TGTGCCAGCTCAACAGGGGCTTTGTCACCCCTCCACTTT
CDR3 protein: CASSTGALSPLHF

J gene: TRBJ1-2
V gene: TRBV10-2
D gene: -
clone size: -
CDR3 length: 15
CDR3 DNA: TGCGCCAGCAGTCGCCCCGACACACCTAACTATGGCTACACCTTC
CDR3 protein: CASSRPDTPNYGYTF

J gene: TRBJ1-3
V gene: TRBV5-1
D gene: -
clone size: -
CDR3 length: 15
CDR3 DNA: TGCGCCAGCAGCTCAGGGACTCTCGGTGGAAACACCATATATTTT
CDR3 protein: CASSSGTLGGNTIYF

J gene: TRBJ2-5
V gene: TRBV18
D gene: -
clone size: few
CDR3 length: 12
CDR3 DNA: TGTGCCAGCTCACCGATGAGAGAGACCCAGTACTTC
CDR3 protein: CASSPMRETQYF

J gene: TRBJ2-2
V gene: TRBV5-6
D gene: -
clone size: -
CDR3 length: 14
CDR3 DNA: TGTGCCAGCAGCTTCACAGCGAACACCGGGGAGCTGTTTTTT
CDR3 protein: CASSFTANTGELFF

J gene: TRBJ2-7
V gene: TRBV4-1
D gene: TRBD1
clone size: -
CDR3 length: 15
CDR3 DNA: TGCGCCAGCAGCCAAGTGGGACAGGATAATTACGAGCAGTACTTC
CDR3 protein: CASSQVGQDNYEQYF

J gene: TRBJ2-7
V gene: TRBV15
D gene: -
clone size: few
CDR3 length: 13
CDR3 DNA: TGTGCCACCAGCAGAGATGAGGTGGGCGAGCAGTACTTC
CDR3 protein: CATSRDEVGEQYF

J gene: TRBJ1-4
V gene: TRBV19
D gene: -
clone size: -
CDR3 length: 14
CDR3 DNA: TGTGCCAGTAGTTGGGGCCCAGGCTCGGAAAAACTGTTTTTT
CDR3 protein: CASSWGPGSEKLFF

J gene: TRBJ2-7
V gene: TRBV11-3
D gene: TRBD1
clone size: -
CDR3 length: 15
CDR3 DNA: TGTGCCAGCAGCTCTCGGGACAGAGACTCCTACGAGCAGTACTTC
CDR3 protein: CASSSRDRDSYEQYF

J gene: TRBJ1-2
V gene: TRBV2
D gene: -
clone size: -
CDR3 length: 13
CDR3 DNA: TGTGCCAGCCAGCCCACAGGGAGCTATGGCTACACCTTC
CDR3 protein: CASQPTGSYGYTF

J gene: TRBJ1-6
V gene: TRBV30
D gene: -
clone size: -
CDR3 length: 19
CDR3 DNA: TGTGCCTGGAGTGTACAGTGTGGAAGGAGGAGCGCACATAATTCACCCCTCCACTTT
CDR3 protein: CAWSVQCGRRSAHNSPLHF

J gene: TRBJ2-7
V gene: TRBV4-1
D gene: TRBD1
clone size: -
CDR3 length: 15
CDR3 DNA: TGCGCCAGCAGCCAAGAAGGACAGGGGGCTTATGAGCAGTACTTC
CDR3 protein: CASSQEGQGAYEQYF

J gene: TRBJ2-5
V gene: TRBV28
D gene: -
clone size: -
CDR3 length: 15
CDR3 DNA: TGTGCCAGCAGTCTAGGGGGGGGGCGGCAAGAGACCCAGTACTTC
CDR3 protein: CASSLGGGRQETQYF

J gene: TRBJ2-1
V gene: TRBV7-2
D gene: TRBD2
clone size: -
CDR3 length: 13
CDR3 DNA: TGTGCCAGCAGCTTAGGAGGGACGGGGGGGCAGCTCTTC
CDR3 protein: CASSLGGTGGQLF

J gene: TRBJ2-7
V gene: TRBV7-9
D gene: TRBD2
clone size: -
CDR3 length: 16
CDR3 DNA: TGTGCCAGCAGCCCACAAAGGACGCGGGAGTTGGGGGAGCAGTACTTC
CDR3 protein: CASSPQRTRELGEQYF

J gene: TRBJ2-7
V gene: TRBV5-4
D gene: TRBD2
clone size: -
CDR3 length: 18
CDR3 DNA: TGTGCCAGCAGCCAAGGGGGACTAGCGGGAGGGACCCCCTACGAGCAGTACTTC
CDR3 protein: CASSQGGLAGGTPYEQYF

J gene: TRBJ2-1
V gene: TRBV10-2
D gene: -
clone size: -
CDR3 length: 12
CDR3 DNA: TGCGCCAGCAGTGAGTTAGCCAATGAGCAGTTCTTC
CDR3 protein: CASSELANEQFF

J gene: TRBJ2-5
V gene: TRBV6-1
D gene: -
clone size: -
CDR3 length: 13
CDR3 DNA: TGTGCCAGCAGTCCGACGAGGACGGAGGAGCAGTACTTC
CDR3 protein: CASSPTRTEEQYF

J gene: TRBJ2-7
V gene: TRBV19
D gene: TRBD2
clone size: -
CDR3 length: 15
CDR3 DNA: TGTGCCAGTAGTCCAATAGCGGGAGGTGTCTACGAGCAGTACTTC
CDR3 protein: CASSPIAGGVYEQYF

J gene: TRBJ2-1
V gene: TRBV1
D gene: -
clone size: -
CDR3 length: 16
CDR3 DNA: TGCACCAGCAGCCACACTAGGCCTAGCTCCTACAATGAGCAGTTCTTC
CDR3 protein: CTSSHTRPSSYNEQFF

J gene: TRBJ2-1
V gene: TRBV5-1
D gene: -
clone size: -
CDR3 length: 15
CDR3 DNA: TGCGCCAGCAGCTTGGTAGTAGGCGGAGCGAATGAGCAGTTCTTC
CDR3 protein: CASSLVVGGANEQFF

J gene: TRBJ2-7
V gene: TRBV2
D gene: -
clone size: few
CDR3 length: 18
CDR3 DNA: TGTGCCAGCAGTGAACTATATAGGGGTTATCCCCCATCCTACGAGCAGTACTTC
CDR3 protein: CASSELYRGYPPSYEQYF

J gene: TRBJ2-7
V gene: TRBV14
D gene: TRBD2
clone size: -
CDR3 length: 17
CDR3 DNA: TGTGCCAGCAGCCCCCAAGTGGGACTAGCGGGAAGCTACGAGCAGTACTTC
CDR3 protein: CASSPQVGLAGSYEQYF

J gene: TRBJ2-3
V gene: TRBV4-3
D gene: TRBD2
clone size: -
CDR3 length: 17
CDR3 DNA: TGCGCCAGCAGCCAGCACGGGGGGGCAGGGGCCCCAGATACGCAGTATTTT
CDR3 protein: CASSQHGGAGAPDTQYF

J gene: TRBJ2-3
V gene: TRBV11-2
D gene: -
clone size: -
CDR3 length: 16
CDR3 DNA: TGTGCCAGCAGCTTCAGTCGGGGGGCTGGTACAGATACGCAGTATTTT
CDR3 protein: CASSFSRGAGTDTQYF

J gene: TRBJ1-2
V gene: TRBV5-5
D gene: TRBD1
clone size: -
CDR3 length: 16
CDR3 DNA: TGTGCCAGCAGCTTATCGACAGGGGTACTCTACTATGGCTACACCTTC
CDR3 protein: CASSLSTGVLYYGYTF

J gene: TRBJ2-7
V gene: TRBV7-9
D gene: -
clone size: -
CDR3 length: 12
CDR3 DNA: TGTGCCAGCAGCTCAGGGGCCTACGAGCAGTACTTC
CDR3 protein: CASSSGAYEQYF